A selection of T cell receptor beta chains follows, all from one sample in a study of graft-versus-host responses after intestinal transplantation. No antigens are known for them. This table comes from immunoSEQ multiplex PCR, and its TCRdb copy is limited to in-frame clones, with some not included. This table holds about 70,000 clones, over 70% found once. Specimen: unstimulated CD4+ T cells sorted from spleen or lymph node cells, collected before transplant. Receptors were obtained from a human donor who was the organ donor for an intestinal transplant. The CDR3 runs from the conserved cysteine through the conserved F or W. D genes are given only for firm matches. Some rows have no size entry. The others give once, few or many, or a class for an expanded clone.

j_call: TRBJ1-4; clone_size: -; v_call: TRBV4-2; d_call: -; cdr3_aa: CASSQDYGDEKLFF; cdr3_nt: TGTGCCAGCAGCCAAGATTACGGAGATGAAAAACTGTTTTTT
j_call: TRBJ1-4; clone_size: once; v_call: TRBV5-1; d_call: TRBD1; cdr3_aa: CASSPYGRGQGDEKLFF; cdr3_nt: TGCGCCAGCAGCCCGTATGGCCGGGGACAGGGAGATGAAAAACTGTTTTTT
j_call: TRBJ2-5; clone_size: once; v_call: TRBV5-1; d_call: TRBD1; cdr3_aa: CASSLAPTGLETQYF; cdr3_nt: TGCGCCAGCAGCTTGGCCCCGACAGGGCTAGAGACCCAGTACTTC
j_call: TRBJ2-1; clone_size: -; v_call: TRBV18; d_call: TRBD2; cdr3_aa: CASSPGGYNEQFF; cdr3_nt: TGTGCCAGCTCACCGGGGGGGTACAATGAGCAGTTCTTC
j_call: TRBJ1-5; clone_size: -; v_call: TRBV27; d_call: -; cdr3_aa: CASSPSDTYNQPQHF; cdr3_nt: TGTGCCAGCAGCCCCTCGGACACCTATAATCAGCCCCAGCATTTT
j_call: TRBJ2-3; clone_size: -; v_call: TRBV5-4; d_call: -; cdr3_aa: CASSPRSEDTQYF; cdr3_nt: TGTGCCAGCAGCCCACGTAGCGAAGATACGCAGTATTTT
j_call: TRBJ1-1; clone_size: -; v_call: TRBV6-1; d_call: TRBD1; cdr3_aa: CASRTGSNTEAFF; cdr3_nt: TGTGCCAGCAGGACAGGGTCGAACACTGAAGCTTTCTTT
j_call: TRBJ1-5; clone_size: -; v_call: TRBV4-2; d_call: -; cdr3_aa: CASSQDGRGRVSQPQHF; cdr3_nt: TGTGCCAGCAGCCAAGATGGCAGGGGTCGCGTAAGTCAGCCCCAGCATTTT
j_call: TRBJ1-2; clone_size: -; v_call: TRBV29-1; d_call: TRBD1; cdr3_aa: CSVARVQGGGYTF; cdr3_nt: TGCAGCGTTGCCCGGGTACAGGGGGGTGGCTACACCTTC
j_call: TRBJ2-3; clone_size: -; v_call: TRBV9; d_call: -; cdr3_aa: CASSVTRLRDTQYF; cdr3_nt: TGTGCCAGCAGCGTAACGAGGTTGAGGGATACGCAGTATTTT
j_call: TRBJ1-5; clone_size: -; v_call: TRBV18; d_call: -; cdr3_aa: CASSPQRVGRPQHF; cdr3_nt: TGTGCCAGCTCACCACAACGGGTCGGGAGGCCCCAGCATTTT
j_call: TRBJ2-2; clone_size: -; v_call: TRBV7-6; d_call: TRBD2; cdr3_aa: CASSQGGGNTGELFF; cdr3_nt: TGTGCCAGCAGCCAAGGCGGGGGGAACACCGGGGAGCTGTTTTTT
j_call: TRBJ1-4; clone_size: -; v_call: TRBV28; d_call: TRBD1; cdr3_aa: CASRGQPFNEKLFF; cdr3_nt: TGTGCCAGCAGGGGACAGCCTTTTAATGAAAAACTGTTTTTT
j_call: TRBJ1-1; clone_size: once; v_call: TRBV5-1; d_call: TRBD1; cdr3_aa: CASSPGQGLPEAFF; cdr3_nt: TGCGCCAGCAGCCCGGGACAGGGTCTGCCTGAAGCTTTCTTT
j_call: TRBJ2-1; clone_size: once; v_call: TRBV7-2; d_call: -; cdr3_aa: CASSLAGAVNEQFF; cdr3_nt: TGTGCCAGCAGCTTAGCGGGGGCAGTAAATGAGCAGTTCTTC
j_call: TRBJ1-1; clone_size: -; v_call: TRBV28; d_call: -; cdr3_aa: CASTHAGTEAFF; cdr3_nt: TGTGCCAGCACCCACGCGGGTACTGAAGCTTTCTTT
j_call: TRBJ1-3; clone_size: -; v_call: TRBV5-1; d_call: -; cdr3_aa: CASSLSGATRYRSGNTIYF; cdr3_nt: TGCGCCAGCAGCTTGAGTGGGGCTACGCGTTACCGCTCTGGAAACACCATATATTTT
j_call: TRBJ2-1; clone_size: -; v_call: TRBV30; d_call: -; cdr3_aa: CAWSGLNEQFF; cdr3_nt: TGTGCCTGGAGTGGACTCAATGAGCAGTTCTTC
j_call: TRBJ2-3; clone_size: -; v_call: TRBV7-2; d_call: -; cdr3_aa: CASSLLTGFTDTQYF; cdr3_nt: TGTGCCAGCAGCCTCCTAACGGGGTTTACAGATACGCAGTATTTT
j_call: TRBJ2-4; clone_size: -; v_call: TRBV29-1; d_call: TRBD1; cdr3_aa: CSAQGAKNIQYF; cdr3_nt: TGCAGCGCACAGGGGGCCAAAAACATTCAGTACTTC
j_call: TRBJ1-2; clone_size: -; v_call: TRBV5-1; d_call: TRBD1; cdr3_aa: CASSSITGTELYGYTF; cdr3_nt: TGCGCCAGCAGCTCCATCACCGGGACAGAACTCTATGGCTACACCTTC
j_call: TRBJ1-5; clone_size: -; v_call: TRBV6-7; d_call: -; cdr3_aa: CASSYSFFFPGSGTYGGGPQHF; cdr3_nt: TGTGCCAGCAGTTACTCTTTCTTCTTTCCCGGATCCGGGACTTACGGGGGGGGGCCCCAGCATTTT
j_call: TRBJ2-1; clone_size: -; v_call: TRBV5-1; d_call: TRBD2; cdr3_aa: CASSLVLAASDEQFF; cdr3_nt: TGCGCCAGCAGCTTGGTCCTAGCGGCCTCCGATGAGCAGTTCTTC
j_call: TRBJ2-5; clone_size: -; v_call: TRBV7-9; d_call: -; cdr3_aa: CASSSRGPETQYF; cdr3_nt: TGTGCCAGCAGTTCAAGGGGCCCAGAGACCCAGTACTTC
j_call: TRBJ2-3; clone_size: -; v_call: TRBV10-1; d_call: TRBD2; cdr3_aa: CASSESNRGADTQYF; cdr3_nt: TGCGCCAGCAGTGAGTCGAATCGGGGGGCAGATACGCAGTATTTT
j_call: TRBJ1-3; clone_size: once; v_call: TRBV18; d_call: TRBD1; cdr3_aa: CASSPGTGEAIYF; cdr3_nt: TGTGCCAGCTCACCCGGAACAGGGGAAGCCATATATTTT
j_call: TRBJ1-3; clone_size: -; v_call: TRBV5-1; d_call: -; cdr3_aa: CASSLGQANSGNTIYF; cdr3_nt: TGCGCCAGCAGCTTGGGGCAGGCGAACTCTGGAAACACCATATATTTT
j_call: TRBJ1-2; clone_size: -; v_call: TRBV6-1; d_call: -; cdr3_aa: CASSEGGAANYGYTF; cdr3_nt: TGTGCCAGCAGTGAAGGGGGAGCCGCGAACTATGGCTACACCTTC
j_call: TRBJ1-4; clone_size: once; v_call: TRBV7-2; d_call: -; cdr3_aa: CASSYGALGAKEKLFF; cdr3_nt: TGTGCCAGCAGCTATGGGGCTTTGGGGGCTAAGGAAAAACTGTTTTTT
j_call: TRBJ2-5; clone_size: -; v_call: TRBV19; d_call: -; cdr3_aa: CASSIDPGLQETQYF; cdr3_nt: TGTGCCAGTAGTATAGACCCGGGACTCCAAGAGACCCAGTACTTC
j_call: TRBJ1-4; clone_size: -; v_call: TRBV6-1; d_call: -; cdr3_aa: CASSEKRRANEKLFF; cdr3_nt: TGTGCCAGCAGTGAAAAGAGGCGGGCTAATGAAAAACTGTTTTTT
j_call: TRBJ1-1; clone_size: -; v_call: TRBV5-6; d_call: -; cdr3_aa: CASSYYTRTANTEAFF; cdr3_nt: TGTGCCAGCAGCTATTACACAAGGACAGCGAACACTGAAGCTTTCTTT
j_call: TRBJ1-2; clone_size: few; v_call: TRBV7-9; d_call: -; cdr3_aa: CASSLHNYGYTF; cdr3_nt: TGTGCCAGCAGCTTACATAACTATGGCTACACCTTC
j_call: TRBJ1-5; clone_size: -; v_call: TRBV2; d_call: TRBD1; cdr3_aa: CASNSGQGEGNQPQHF; cdr3_nt: TGTGCCAGCAACAGCGGACAGGGTGAGGGCAATCAGCCCCAGCATTTT
j_call: TRBJ2-1; clone_size: few; v_call: TRBV6-4; d_call: -; cdr3_aa: CASSASGGSYNEQFF; cdr3_nt: TGTGCCAGCAGTGCATCCGGGGGTAGCTACAATGAGCAGTTCTTC
j_call: TRBJ2-3; clone_size: -; v_call: TRBV5-1; d_call: TRBD2; cdr3_aa: CASSRSGGPGDTQYF; cdr3_nt: TGCGCCAGCAGCCGGAGCGGGGGGCCAGGGGATACGCAGTATTTT
j_call: TRBJ2-2; clone_size: once; v_call: TRBV10-2; d_call: TRBD2; cdr3_aa: CASRRAGGPTGELFF; cdr3_nt: TGCGCCAGCAGACGAGCGGGGGGGCCCACCGGGGAGCTGTTTTTT
j_call: TRBJ2-1; clone_size: once; v_call: TRBV29-1; d_call: TRBD2; cdr3_aa: CSARGVSSYNEQFF; cdr3_nt: TGCAGCGCCCGGGGGGTGAGCTCCTACAATGAGCAGTTCTTC
j_call: TRBJ1-2; clone_size: -; v_call: TRBV20-1; d_call: TRBD1; cdr3_aa: CSAGQGYGYTF; cdr3_nt: TGCAGTGCTGGACAGGGCTATGGCTACACCTTC
j_call: TRBJ1-4; clone_size: -; v_call: TRBV19; d_call: -; cdr3_aa: CASMTDRLGEKLFF; cdr3_nt: TGTGCCAGTATGACGGACAGACTGGGTGAAAAACTGTTTTTT
j_call: TRBJ2-1; clone_size: -; v_call: TRBV11-2; d_call: -; cdr3_aa: CASDTGGHEQFF; cdr3_nt: TGTGCCAGCGATACAGGCGGTCATGAGCAGTTCTTC
j_call: TRBJ2-5; clone_size: -; v_call: TRBV25-1; d_call: TRBD2; cdr3_aa: CASRETSGPGETQYF; cdr3_nt: TGTGCCAGCAGGGAGACTAGCGGGCCGGGGGAGACCCAGTACTTC
j_call: TRBJ1-5; clone_size: -; v_call: TRBV5-6; d_call: -; cdr3_aa: CASSLAGGSSNQPQHF; cdr3_nt: TGTGCCAGCAGCTTGGCGGGGGGGAGTAGCAATCAGCCCCAGCATTTT
j_call: TRBJ1-4; clone_size: -; v_call: TRBV5-1; d_call: TRBD1; cdr3_aa: CASRSDRGGEKLFF; cdr3_nt: TGCGCCAGCAGATCCGACAGGGGTGGGGAAAAACTGTTTTTT
j_call: TRBJ1-6; clone_size: -; v_call: TRBV9; d_call: -; cdr3_aa: CASSEGLGKSSYNSPLHF; cdr3_nt: TGTGCCAGCAGCGAGGGGTTGGGGAAGAGCTCCTATAATTCACCCCTCCACTTT
j_call: TRBJ1-2; clone_size: -; v_call: TRBV6-1; d_call: -; cdr3_aa: CASTKRGAYNGYTF; cdr3_nt: TGTGCCAGCACCAAGCGGGGGGCGTACAATGGCTACACCTTC
j_call: TRBJ1-4; clone_size: -; v_call: TRBV27; d_call: TRBD1; cdr3_aa: CASSRTGTGFNEKLFF; cdr3_nt: TGTGCCAGCAGTCGGACCGGGACAGGGTTTAATGAAAAACTGTTTTTT
j_call: TRBJ1-2; clone_size: -; v_call: TRBV2; d_call: TRBD1; cdr3_aa: CASRDRGVGYTF; cdr3_nt: TGTGCCAGCCGGGACAGGGGAGTTGGCTACACCTTC
j_call: TRBJ2-2; clone_size: few; v_call: TRBV7-7; d_call: -; cdr3_aa: CASSPYMSTGELFF; cdr3_nt: TGTGCTAGCAGCCCTTACATGTCCACCGGGGAGCTGTTTTTT
j_call: TRBJ1-4; clone_size: -; v_call: TRBV28; d_call: TRBD1; cdr3_aa: CASSPDRGFEKLFF; cdr3_nt: TGTGCCAGCAGTCCTGACAGGGGATTTGAAAAACTGTTTTTT
j_call: TRBJ2-3; clone_size: -; v_call: TRBV5-1; d_call: -; cdr3_aa: CASGRSSSTDTQYF; cdr3_nt: TGCGCCAGCGGGCGATCGAGTAGCACAGATACGCAGTATTTT
j_call: TRBJ2-2; clone_size: once; v_call: TRBV7-3; d_call: TRBD2; cdr3_aa: CASSPRAWDGGGDTGELFF; cdr3_nt: TGTGCCAGCAGCCCAAGGGCGTGGGATGGCGGGGGAGACACCGGGGAGCTGTTTTTT
j_call: TRBJ1-2; clone_size: -; v_call: TRBV28; d_call: -; cdr3_aa: CASSNSVYGYGYTF; cdr3_nt: TGTGCCAGCAGTAACAGTGTCTATGGCTATGGCTACACCTTC